This TCR beta chain was identified during a study of blood T cell repertoires in COVID-19. Turning to the study itself: Sites in the United States, Italy and Spain provided acute and convalescent COVID-19 samples. Sources were T cells, B-cell-depleted T cells, or PBMCs; the material itself was cDNA or gDNA.

As processed by the authors: Researchers report that nucleated cell counts were estimated from reference gene primer amplification. Measured with immunoSEQ multiplex PCR; TCRdb has only the in-frame clones, and not every one. V and J calls and clone size are those listed in that table; D and trimming were worked out from the DNA. Counted here are about 59,000 clones, around nine tenths occurring once; the ten biggest clones make up 16%. Germline assignment: CDR1 SNHLY and CDR2 FYNNEI. This CDR3 comprises 14 residues. V was clipped by 4 bases and J by 8 bases, with 17 bases between them. This clone was seen a single time.

This chain joins TRBV2 and TRBJ1-2; the D is unclear. The specimen sequenced was peripheral blood. This TCR derives from a man older than 75 with acute or convalescent COVID-19. In DNA, the CDR3 is TGTGCCAGCAGTGTCGGGGTGATGGGTCAAGGCTACACCTTC. It specifies CASSVGVMGQGYTF.